The 23 T cell receptor beta chains below were found in one sample sequenced in a study of T cell clonality in common variable immunodeficiency. Some clones are missing from TCRdb's copy, which holds only in-frame ones; the method was immunoSEQ multiplex PCR. The table lists more than 35,000 clones, with no singletons. What was sequenced was peripheral blood mononuclear cells. The source of these receptors is a person between 18 and 75 years old in good health.

This clone was seen repeatedly, ten times or more. The read ends 3 residues early relative to the CDR3; the germline J gene fills the gap. J is TRBJ1-1 and V is TRBV20-1; 7 bases agree with TRBD1. The germline V gene encodes CDR1 DFQATT and CDR2 SNEGSKA (reference sequence). This CDR3 is 14 amino acids long. The CDR3 sequence is CSAPLNDRADQAFF. The covered CDR3 bases are TGCAGTGCCCCCCTAAATGACAGGGCCGATCAA.

This clone was detected ten times or more. The read stops 3 residues short of the end of the CDR3; the missing end is completed from the germline J gene. The V call is TRBV18, the J call TRBJ1-5; 7 nucleotides align to TRBD1. CDR3 length: 15 amino acids. In germline, CDR1 is KGHSH, CDR2 LQKENI. V dropped 2 bases and J dropped 7; count of bases not matched to a gene: 8. CDR3 bases read: TGTGCCAGCTCACCAAACCAGGGGGAGAAACAGCCC. Its protein product is CASSPNQGEKQP. The whole CDR3 region reads CASSPNQGEKQPQHF.

This clone was seen many times. Read sequence stops 3 residues before the CDR3 end, and the germline J gene provides the missing end. The chain recombines TRBV20-1 with TRBJ2-1; TRBD2 matches 9 bases. V trimming: 0 bases; J trimming: 9 bases; junction bases outside the gene matches: 9. Germline V gives CDR1 DFQATT, CDR2 SNEGSKA (reference sequence). The CDR3 is made up of 15 amino acids. Incomplete CDR3 DNA: TGCAGTGCTAGAGATGTGGGCGGGAGGGTCGGTGAG. As protein: CSARDVGGRVGE. The entire CDR3 reads CSARDVGGRVGEQFF.

This clone was observed at least ten times. Partial CDR3 DNA: TGTGCCAGCAGTCTAAAATGGACAGGGACCTACGAG. Protein sequence: CASSLKWTGTYE. The whole CDR3 region reads CASSLKWTGTYEQYF. V gene TRBV28 combines with J gene TRBJ2-7; 8 nucleotides align to TRBD1. The read terminates 3 residues before the CDR3 end, so the remaining end is supplied by the germline J gene. The CDR3 extends over 15 amino acids. The germline CDR1 and CDR2 sequences are MDHEN and SYDVKM. The trim removed 5 bases at V and 2 bases at J, leaving 8 bases unmatched.

This clone was recorded many times. The read halts 3 residues ahead of the CDR3 end, with the missing end drawn from the germline J gene. The V gene is TRBV5-1, the J gene TRBJ1-3; D may be TRBD1 (5 bases). The CDR3 consists of 16 residues. The V gene's germline CDR1 is SGHRS and CDR2 YFSETQ. Trimming removed 3 bases at V and 2 bases at J, with 15 bases between. CDR3 loop: CASSSDLQGAGNTIYF. CDR3 bases read: TGCGCCAGCAGCTCCGATCTCCAGGGTGCTGGAAACACC.

About this clone: The read terminates 3 residues ahead of where the CDR3 ends, so the germline J gene completes it. The chain has TRBV10-2 and TRBJ2-2; 12 nucleotides match TRBD2. Trimming removed 5 bases from V and 8 bases from J; junction bases left unmatched: 6. The CDR3 consists of 15 residues. Germline CDR1 WSHSY, CDR2 SAAADI. The CDR3 loop reads CASSPSGRASGELFF. Partial CDR3 DNA: TGCGCCAGCAGTCCTAGCGGGAGGGCCTCGGGGGAG.

The sample holds a few counts of this clone. The sequence runs out 3 residues before the end of the CDR3; the remainder is reconstructed from the germline J gene. The chain employs TRBV18 and TRBJ1-1; 8 bases fit TRBD1. This CDR3 has 15 residues. Trimming took 2 bases from V and 4 from J; bases not matched to a gene: 6. Germline CDR1 and CDR2: KGHSH and LQKENI. The DNA read from the CDR3 is TGTGCCAGCTCACCATTGGCAGGGGGCCCCACTGAA. Protein product: CASSPLAGGPTE. The complete CDR3 reads CASSPLAGGPTEAFF.

Many counts were recorded for this clone. Sequencing ends 3 residues short of the CDR3 end; the germline J gene provides the rest. V gene TRBV19 combines with J gene TRBJ2-6; TRBD1 matches 9 bases. After removal of 7 bases from V and 1 base from J, the junction contained 8 bases not matched to a gene. Germline V gene sequence: CDR1 LNHDA, CDR2 SQIVND (reference sequence). The length of the CDR3 is 17 residues. The CDR3 loop is CASTPGTGNSGANVLTF. The covered CDR3 bases are TGTGCCAGTACCCCGGGGACAGGGAATTCTGGGGCCAACGTC. Variable domain in full (rest from reference TRBV19 and TRBJ2-6): DGGITQSPKYLFRKEGQNVTLSCEQNLNHDAMYWYRQDPGQGLRLIYYSQIVNDFQKGDIAEGYSVSREKKESFPLTVTSAQKNPTAFYLCASTPGTGNSGANVLTFGAGSRLTVL.

This clone was observed many times. The read halts 3 residues ahead of the CDR3 end, with the missing end drawn from the germline J gene. The rearrangement joins TRBV11-2 to TRBJ1-2; 7 positions agree with TRBD1. Trimming took 5 bases from V and 5 from J; bases not matched to a gene: 5. This CDR3 is built from 13 residues. From germline, CDR1 is SGHAT and CDR2 FQNNGV. The part of the CDR3 DNA that was read is TGTGCCAGCAGCCGGGGGACAGATTATGGC. Protein sequence: CASSRGTDYG. In full, the CDR3 reads CASSRGTDYGYTF.

This clone was detected many times. The read is 3 residues too short to cover the CDR3 end, so that end is filled in from the germline J gene. The chain recombines TRBV28 with TRBJ1-3, with a possible D match to TRBD1 (5 bases). This CDR3 contains 15 residues. The V gene's germline CDR1 is MDHEN and CDR2 SYDVKM. V lost 7 bases, J lost 0 bases, and 13 bases lay in between. The CDR3 loop is CASTRQPNSGNTIYF. The part of the CDR3 DNA that was read is TGTGCCAGCACTCGACAGCCTAACTCTGGAAACACC.

This clone was recorded many times. The read ends 3 residues early relative to the CDR3; the germline J gene fills the gap. The chain couples TRBV6-4 to TRBJ2-3, with 8 bases aligning to TRBD2. This CDR3 is 15 amino acids long. Losses at the gene ends were 2 bases for V and 4 bases for J; bases not matched to a gene: 5. From germline, CDR1 is MRHNA and CDR2 SNTAGT. The DNA read from the CDR3 is TGTGCCAGCAGTGACAGGGCTAGCGGGCCAGATACG. This sequence encodes CASSDRASGPDT. The full CDR3 sequence reads CASSDRASGPDTQYF.

This clone was recorded at least ten times. The CDR3 end lies 3 residues beyond the end of the read and is filled in from the germline J gene. This chain links TRBV30 with TRBJ2-1, with 7 bases lining up with TRBD1. V shed 2 bases and J 9 bases; nucleotides not matched to a gene: 4. Germline loops: CDR1 GTSNPN, CDR2 SVGIG (reference sequence). The CDR3 contains 12 residues. The sequenced CDR3 bases are TGTGCCTGGAGTATGACAGGGAGTGAG. Amino acid sequence: CAWSMTGSE. The whole CDR3 region reads CAWSMTGSEQFF.

Points on this clone: The DNA ends 3 residues before the CDR3 does, and the rest of the CDR3 is filled in from the germline J gene. The genes are TRBV25-1 and TRBJ2-5; perhaps TRBD1 as D (6 bases). The V and J ends lost 2 bases and 3 bases respectively, with 10 bases between them. This CDR3 is built from 14 residues. The germline CDR1 and CDR2 sequences are MGHDK and SYGVNS. Partial CDR3 DNA: TGTGCCAGCAGTGAAGGTCAGGGGAAAGAGACC. It codes for CASSEGQGKET. The full CDR3 is CASSEGQGKETQYF.

This clone was observed many times. The read is 3 residues too short to cover the CDR3 end, so that end is filled in from the germline J gene. The chain links TRBV19 to TRBJ1-2, with unresolved D. CDR1 LNHDA and CDR2 SQIVND come from the germline V gene (reference sequence). CDR3 size: 16 residues. V was clipped by 5 bases and J by 3 bases, with 19 bases between them. The CDR3 loop is CASSVDGGVPYYGYTF. Incomplete CDR3 DNA: TGTGCCAGTAGTGTCGACGGCGGAGTACCCTACTATGGC.

This clone was observed a handful of times. The read gets to within 3 residues of the CDR3 end, and the germline J gene fills in the rest. The chain employs TRBV7-2 and TRBJ1-1, with TRBD1 matching over 7 bases. CDR3 length: 15 residues. Per germline, CDR1 SGHTA and CDR2 FQGNSA. V was clipped by 7 bases and J by 4 bases; unmatched bases: 12. CDR3 DNA, as far as it was read: TGTGCCAGCACCGTAAAGAAGGGGGCGGCCACTGAA. It is translated as CASTVKKGAATE. In full, the CDR3 is CASTVKKGAATEAFF.

This clone appeared a few times. The CDR3 extends 3 residues past the end of the read, so its final part is completed from the germline J gene. The chain uses TRBV10-2 and TRBJ2-3; 8 positions match TRBD2. Trimming took 9 bases from V and 0 from J; bases not matched to a gene: 11. The CDR3 runs to 16 residues. Germline values: CDR1 WSHSY, CDR2 SAAADI. CDR3 DNA (partial): TGCGCCAGTACAATTTCAAGCGGGGGAAGCACAGATACG. Translation: CASTISSGGSTDT. The entire CDR3 is CASTISSGGSTDTQYF.

This clone appeared many times. The read ends 3 residues early relative to the CDR3; the germline J gene fills the gap. The V call is TRBV30, the J call TRBJ1-3; D call uncertain. V lost 1 base and J lost 0, with 7 bases in between. The CDR3 has 14 residues. Germline V gene data show CDR1 as GTSNPN and CDR2 as SVGIG (reference sequence). The CDR3 bases that were read are TGTGCCTGGAGTGGGGCGCGCTCTGGAAACACC. Its protein is CAWSGARSGNT. The entire CDR3 sequence reads CAWSGARSGNTIYF.

This clone was counted many times. The read terminates 3 residues before the CDR3 end, so the remaining end is supplied by the germline J gene. The rearrangement uses TRBV20-1 and TRBJ2-3, with TRBD1 identical over 9 bases. The CDR3 runs to 15 residues. CDR1 and CDR2 from the germline V gene are DFQATT and SNEGSKA (reference sequence). The trim removed 6 bases at V and 5 bases at J, leaving 12 bases unmatched. CDR3 bases read: TGCAGTGCGAAGGGGCGGACAGGGGAGATAGATACG. This encodes CSAKGRTGEIDT. The full CDR3 sequence reads CSAKGRTGEIDTQYF.

This clone was counted at least ten times. Read coverage stops 3 residues before the CDR3 terminus; the germline J gene supplies the remainder. The chain combines TRBV6-2 or TRBV6-3 with TRBJ2-1; D may be TRBD1 (6 bases). The germline CDR1 and CDR2 sequences are MNHEY and SVGEGT. This CDR3 region has 16 residues. V lost 5 bases and J lost 0, with 14 bases in between. The sequenced CDR3 bases are TGTGCCAGCAGTAGACGGGACACCTACTCCTACAATGAG. Translating it yields CASSRRDTYSYNE. The CDR3 as a whole reads CASSRRDTYSYNEQFF.

The sample holds many counts of this clone. The read halts 3 residues ahead of the CDR3 end, with the missing end drawn from the germline J gene. This sequence joins TRBV20-1 and TRBJ1-2; D is possibly TRBD1 (6 bases). This CDR3 is built from 13 residues. V was shortened by 6 bases and J by 2 bases, with 13 bases between the two germline ends. Germline V CDR1 and CDR2: DFQATT, SNEGSKA (reference sequence). The CDR3 DNA, read in part, is TGCAGTGCGACTCACAGGGAAAACTATGGC. Protein: CSATHRENYG. The entire CDR3 protein reads CSATHRENYGYTF.

This clone was picked up many times. The read gets to within 3 residues of the CDR3 end, and the germline J gene fills in the rest. The rearrangement joins TRBV2 to TRBJ1-1; 10 nucleotides match TRBD1. Germline CDR1 SNHLY, CDR2 FYNNEI. This CDR3 has 14 residues. The sequenced part of the CDR3 DNA is TGTGCCAGCAGTGAAGCTGGGACAGGGGATCCC. This codes for CASSEAGTGDP. The whole CDR3 protein is CASSEAGTGDPAFF.

This clone came up a few times. Read sequence stops 3 residues before the CDR3 end, and the germline J gene provides the missing end. The rearrangement uses TRBV10-2 and TRBJ2-7; 8 bases are a match to TRBD1. Trimming took 4 bases from V and 3 from J; bases not matched to a gene: 5. CDR3 length: 14 amino acids. Germline V lookup: CDR1 WSHSY, CDR2 SAAADI. The CDR3 spells CASSGTGFVYEQYF. Incomplete CDR3 DNA: TGCGCCAGCAGTGGGACAGGGTTTGTCTACGAG.

This clone was counted ten times or more. The read is 3 residues too short to cover the CDR3 end, so that end is filled in from the germline J gene. V usage is TRBV18 and J usage is TRBJ2-7, with 7 nucleotides matching TRBD1. The germline gives CDR1 KGHSH, CDR2 LQKENI. V lost 2 bases, J lost 4 bases, and 5 bases stayed unmatched. The CDR3 has 14 amino acids. CDR3 DNA, as far as it was read: TGTGCCAGCTCACCAGGACAGGAAACATACGAG. Its translation: CASSPGQETYE. The entire CDR3 protein is CASSPGQETYEQYF. Filled out from reference TRBV18 and TRBJ2-7, the complete variable domain reads NAGVMQNPRHLVRRRGQEARLRCSPMKGHSHVYWYRQLPEEGLKFMVYLQKENIIDESGMPKERFSAEFPKEGPSILRIQQVVRGDSAAYFCASSPGQETYEQYFGPGTRLTVT.